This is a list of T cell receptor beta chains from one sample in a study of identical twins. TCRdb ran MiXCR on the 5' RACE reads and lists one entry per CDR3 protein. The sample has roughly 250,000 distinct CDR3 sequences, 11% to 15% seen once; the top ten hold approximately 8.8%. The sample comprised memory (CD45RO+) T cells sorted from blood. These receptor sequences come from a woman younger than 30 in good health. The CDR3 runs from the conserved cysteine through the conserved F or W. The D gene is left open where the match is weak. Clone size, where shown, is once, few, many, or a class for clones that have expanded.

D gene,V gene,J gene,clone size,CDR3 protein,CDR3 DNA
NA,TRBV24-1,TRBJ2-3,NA,CATSDGTSAGGTDTQYF,TGTGCCACCAGTGACGGGACCTCAGCAGGTGGAACAGATACGCAGTATTTT
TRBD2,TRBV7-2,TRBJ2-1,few,CASSLASSGGEQFF,TGTGCCAGCAGCTTAGCGAGCAGCGGGGGAGAGCAGTTCTTC
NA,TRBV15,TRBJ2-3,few,CATARDSSTDTQYF,TGTGCCACCGCGCGGGATTCTAGCACAGATACGCAGTATTTT
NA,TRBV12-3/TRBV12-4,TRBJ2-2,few,CASRTWMGRELFF,TGTGCCAGCAGGACCTGGATGGGAAGGGAGCTGTTTTTT
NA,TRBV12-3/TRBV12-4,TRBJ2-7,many,CASSSTRAIYEQYF,TGTGCCAGCAGCTCGACAAGGGCGATCTACGAGCAGTACTTC
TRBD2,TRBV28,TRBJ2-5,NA,CASTSLAGGQETQYF,TGTGCCAGCACCTCACTAGCGGGGGGGCAAGAGACCCAGTACTTC
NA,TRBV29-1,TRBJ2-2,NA,CSVDSRNTGELFF,TGCAGCGTTGATTCCAGGAACACCGGGGAGCTGTTTTTT
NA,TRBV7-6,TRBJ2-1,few,CASTRAGEQFF,TGTGCCAGCACTCGAGCGGGTGAGCAGTTCTTC
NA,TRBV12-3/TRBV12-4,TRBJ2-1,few,CASSLESYYEQFF,TGTGCCAGCAGTTTAGAATCCTACTATGAGCAGTTCTTC
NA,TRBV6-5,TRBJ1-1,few,CASSYFQGNTEAFF,TGTGCCAGCAGTTATTTTCAGGGGAACACTGAAGCTTTCTTT
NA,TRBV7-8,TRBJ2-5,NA,CASSERLVGRETQYF,TGTGCCAGCAGCGAGCGACTAGTGGGGCGGGAGACCCAGTACTTC
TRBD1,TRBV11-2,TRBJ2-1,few,CASSSTGGQQFF,TGTGCCAGCAGCTCTACAGGGGGCCAGCAGTTCTTC
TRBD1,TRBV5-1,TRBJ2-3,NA,CASSLAGRGDTQYF,TGCGCCAGCAGCTTGGCTGGCAGGGGGGATACGCAGTATTTT
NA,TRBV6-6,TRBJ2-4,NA,CASRGQAKNIQYF,TGTGCCAGCAGAGGACAGGCCAAAAACATTCAGTACTTC
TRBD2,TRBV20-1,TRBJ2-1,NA,CSARPLAGGSLTYNEQFF,TGCAGTGCCCGACCCCTAGCGGGGGGGTCGTTAACCTACAATGAGCAGTTCTTC
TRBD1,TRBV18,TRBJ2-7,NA,CASTGQGDSKDEQYF,TGTGCCAGCACGGGACAGGGGGATTCAAAGGACGAGCAGTACTTC
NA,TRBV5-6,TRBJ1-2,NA,CASSPNPGTTYGYTF,TGTGCCAGCAGCCCAAACCCCGGGACGACTTATGGCTACACCTTC
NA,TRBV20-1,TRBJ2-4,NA,CSARGVAKNIQYF,TGCAGTGCTAGGGGCGTAGCCAAAAACATTCAGTACTTC
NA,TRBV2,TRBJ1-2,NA,CASSDRRGALYGYGYTF,TGTGCCAGCAGTGATCGTAGGGGAGCCCTCTACGGCTATGGCTACACCTTC
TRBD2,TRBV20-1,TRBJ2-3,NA,CSAGGGGTDTQYF,TGCAGTGCCGGCGGGGGGGGCACAGATACGCAGTATTTT
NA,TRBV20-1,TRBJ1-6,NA,CSARVQANSPLHF,TGCAGTGCTAGAGTACAGGCTAATTCACCCCTCCACTTT
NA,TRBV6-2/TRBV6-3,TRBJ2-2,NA,CASRKHTGELFF,TGTGCCAGCAGAAAACACACCGGGGAGCTGTTTTTT
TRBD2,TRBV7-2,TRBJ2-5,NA,CASSRTSGRETQYF,TGTGCCAGCAGTCGGACTAGCGGGAGAGAGACCCAGTACTTC